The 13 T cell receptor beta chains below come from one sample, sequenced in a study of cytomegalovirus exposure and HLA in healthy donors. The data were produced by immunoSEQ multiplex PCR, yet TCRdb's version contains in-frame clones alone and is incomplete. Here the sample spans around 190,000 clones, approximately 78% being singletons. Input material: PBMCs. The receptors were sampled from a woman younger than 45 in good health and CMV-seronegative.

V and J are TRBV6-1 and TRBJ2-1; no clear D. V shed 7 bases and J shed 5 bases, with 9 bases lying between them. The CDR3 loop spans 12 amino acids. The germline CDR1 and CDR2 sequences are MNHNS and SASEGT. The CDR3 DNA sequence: TGTGCCAGCATTGGCAACCACAATGAGCAGTTCTTC. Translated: CASIGNHNEQFF.

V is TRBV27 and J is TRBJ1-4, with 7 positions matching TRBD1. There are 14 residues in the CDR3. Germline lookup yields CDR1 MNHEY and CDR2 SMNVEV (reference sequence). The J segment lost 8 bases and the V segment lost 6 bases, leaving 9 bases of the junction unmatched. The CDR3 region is CASSLVGGKEKLFF. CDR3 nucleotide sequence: TGTGCCAGCAGCCTAGTAGGGGGCAAGGAAAAACTGTTTTTT.

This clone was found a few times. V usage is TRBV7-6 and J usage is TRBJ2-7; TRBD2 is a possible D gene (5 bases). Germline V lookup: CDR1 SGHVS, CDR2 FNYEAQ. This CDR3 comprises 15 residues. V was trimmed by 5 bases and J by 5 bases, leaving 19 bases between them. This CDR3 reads CASSRRTGWIHEQYF. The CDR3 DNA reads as TGTGCCAGCAGCCGCCGGACGGGATGGATTCACGAGCAGTACTTC. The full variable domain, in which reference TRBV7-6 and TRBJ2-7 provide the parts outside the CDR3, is GAGVSQSPRYKVTKRGQDVALRCDPISGHVSLYWYRQALGQGPEFLTYFNYEAQQDKSGLPNDRFSAERPEGSISTLTIQRTEQRDSAMYRCASSRRTGWIHEQYFGPGTRLTVT.

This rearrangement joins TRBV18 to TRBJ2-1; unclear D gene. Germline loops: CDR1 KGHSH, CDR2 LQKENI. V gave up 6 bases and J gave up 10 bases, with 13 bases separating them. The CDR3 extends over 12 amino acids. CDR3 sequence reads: CASSQTFYEQFF. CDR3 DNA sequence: TGTGCCAGCTCCCAGACTTTTTACGAGCAGTTCTTC.

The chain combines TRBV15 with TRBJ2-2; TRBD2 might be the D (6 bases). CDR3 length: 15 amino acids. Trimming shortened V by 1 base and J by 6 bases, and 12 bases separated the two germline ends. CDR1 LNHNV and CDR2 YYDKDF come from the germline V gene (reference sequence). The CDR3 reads CATSRANGGAGELFF. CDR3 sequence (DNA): TGTGCCACCAGCAGAGCGAACGGAGGGGCCGGGGAGCTGTTTTTT.

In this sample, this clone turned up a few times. The CDR3 region is CASSESAGGAYNEQFF. The CDR3 DNA reads as TGTGCCAGCAGCGAATCAGCGGGAGGCGCCTACAATGAGCAGTTCTTC. The V gene is TRBV28, the J gene TRBJ2-1, with TRBD2 identical over 9 bases. CDR1 is MDHEN and CDR2 is SYDVKM in the germline V gene. The V segment lost 6 bases and the J segment 2 bases; nucleotides outside the gene matches: 8. The CDR3 sequence is 16 residues long.

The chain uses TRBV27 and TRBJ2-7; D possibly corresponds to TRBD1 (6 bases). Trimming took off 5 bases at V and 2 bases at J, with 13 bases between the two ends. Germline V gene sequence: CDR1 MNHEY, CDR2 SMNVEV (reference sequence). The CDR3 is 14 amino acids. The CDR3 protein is CASSPSTGPYEQYF. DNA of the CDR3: TGTGCCAGCAGTCCATCGACAGGTCCCTACGAGCAGTACTTC.

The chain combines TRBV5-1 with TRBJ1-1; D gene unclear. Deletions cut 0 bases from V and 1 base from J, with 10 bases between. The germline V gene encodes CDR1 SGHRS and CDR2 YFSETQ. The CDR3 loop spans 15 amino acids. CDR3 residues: CASSLAAGWNTEAFF. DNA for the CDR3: TGCGCCAGCAGCTTGGCTGCGGGTTGGAACACTGAAGCTTTCTTT.

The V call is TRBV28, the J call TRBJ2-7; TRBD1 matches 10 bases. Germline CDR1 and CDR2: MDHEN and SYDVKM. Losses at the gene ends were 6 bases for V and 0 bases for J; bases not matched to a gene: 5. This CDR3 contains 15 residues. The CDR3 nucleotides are TGTGCCAGCAGCCCCGGGACAGGGGTCTCCTACGAGCAGTACTTC. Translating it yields CASSPGTGVSYEQYF.

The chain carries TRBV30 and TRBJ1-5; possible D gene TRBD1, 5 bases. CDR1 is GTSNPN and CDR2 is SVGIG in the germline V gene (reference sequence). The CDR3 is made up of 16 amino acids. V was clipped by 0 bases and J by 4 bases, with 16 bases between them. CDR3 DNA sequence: TGTGCCTGGAGTGTAGGGGAAGGAGAGCTTAATCAGCCCCAGCATTTT. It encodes CAWSVGEGELNQPQHF.

This CDR3 is CASSGSGPYNEQFF. In DNA, the CDR3 is TGCGCCAGCAGCGGTAGCGGGCCATACAATGAGCAGTTCTTC. J is TRBJ2-1 and V is TRBV5-1; 7 nucleotides line up with TRBD2. CDR3 size: 14 residues. The junction had 5 bases not matched to a gene; V was cut back by 4 bases and J by 4 bases. The germline V gene encodes CDR1 SGHRS and CDR2 YFSETQ.

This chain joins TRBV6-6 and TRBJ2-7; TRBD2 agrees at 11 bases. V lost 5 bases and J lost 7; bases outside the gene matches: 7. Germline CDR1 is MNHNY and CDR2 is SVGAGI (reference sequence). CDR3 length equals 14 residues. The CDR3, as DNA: TGTGCCAGCAGTACGGGGACTAGCGGTCAGGAGCAGTACTTC. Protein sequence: CASSTGTSGQEQYF.

The CDR3 here is CASSQSLGGLTYEQYF. The DNA for the CDR3 is TGCGCCAGCAGCCAGTCTCTGGGCGGACTAACCTACGAGCAGTACTTC. The chain couples TRBV4-1 to TRBJ2-7; a possible D gene is TRBD2 (6 bases). Germline V gene sequence: CDR1 MGHRA, CDR2 YSYEKL. The length of the CDR3 is 16 residues. Trimming left V 3 bases short and J 2 bases short, with 17 bases between.